This T cell receptor (beta chain) is drawn from a study of cytomegalovirus exposure and HLA in healthy donors. Study-level findings and limits: Most TCR sequences were rare, but some public TCRs occurred in many donors.

As for this clone: As yet, its antigen is unknown.

The PCR ran on 60 Vbeta and 13 Jbeta primers. The assay was immunoSEQ multiplex PCR, and TCRdb's table has in-frame clones only and misses some. This sample has 150,000 to 200,000 clones, with about 88% found just once. Germline V lookup: CDR1 MGHRA, CDR2 YSYEKL. V lost 0 bases, J lost 0 bases, and 12 bases lay in between. There are 17 residues in the CDR3. The gene calls are TRBV4-1 and TRBJ1-5; D is undetermined. This clonotype originated in a woman between 18 and 29 years old in good health and CMV-seronegative. Material for sequencing was PBMCs. The CDR3 here is CASSQDIVRNSNQPQHF. The CDR3 bases are TGCGCCAGCAGCCAAGATATCGTCAGGAATAGCAATCAGCCCCAGCATTTT.